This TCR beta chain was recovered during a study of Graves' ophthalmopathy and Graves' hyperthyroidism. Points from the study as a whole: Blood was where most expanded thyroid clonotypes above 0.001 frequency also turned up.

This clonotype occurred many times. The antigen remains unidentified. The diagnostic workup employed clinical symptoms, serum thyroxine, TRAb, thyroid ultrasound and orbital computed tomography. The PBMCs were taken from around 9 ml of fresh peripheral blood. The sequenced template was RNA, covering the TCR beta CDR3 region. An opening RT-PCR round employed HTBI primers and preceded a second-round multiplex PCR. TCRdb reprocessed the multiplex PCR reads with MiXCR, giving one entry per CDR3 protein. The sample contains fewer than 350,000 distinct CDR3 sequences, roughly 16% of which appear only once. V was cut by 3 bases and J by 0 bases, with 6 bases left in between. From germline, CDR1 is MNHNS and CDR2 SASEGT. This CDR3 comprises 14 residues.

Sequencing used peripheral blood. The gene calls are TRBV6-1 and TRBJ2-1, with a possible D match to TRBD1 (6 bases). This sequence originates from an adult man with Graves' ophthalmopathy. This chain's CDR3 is CASSDRGSYNEQFF. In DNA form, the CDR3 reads TGTGCCAGCAGTGACAGGGGCTCCTACAATGAGCAGTTCTTC.